The 29 T cell receptor beta chains below were found in one sample sequenced in a study of tumor-infiltrating lymphocytes in primary liver carcinoma. Constant-region priming of 500 ng total RNA yielded TCR beta cDNA. Library construction for TCR beta comprised three nested multiplex PCR rounds performed with slightly modified ARM-PCR. The first two PCR rounds used TRBV1-TRBV30 forward primers with a C-beta reverse primer, about 10 cycles each. TCRdb redid the calling of the multiplex PCR reads with MiXCR, one entry per CDR3 protein. The sample shows roughly 36,000 distinct CDR3 sequences, 60% to 80% of them seen only once. Unsorted bulk tissue of roughly 17-33 mg yielded co-extracted RNA and DNA. The material sequenced was tumor-adjacent normal liver tissue. The source is a man aged 40-50 years with primary liver carcinoma and hepatitis B virus infection.

Notes on this clonotype: A read error may be the cause here, since a much bigger clone is one base away. The chain employs TRBV28 and TRBJ2-1, with D perhaps assigned TRBD1 or TRBD2 (6 bases each). Trimming removed 10 bases at V and 8 bases at J, with 21 bases between. The CDR3 is made up of 14 amino acids. The V gene's germline CDR1 is MDHEN and CDR2 SYDVKM. The CDR3 coding sequence is TGTGCCACCAGACCTCGGGGGCCCACCCATGAGCAGTTCTTC. It translates to CATRPRGPTHEQFF.

The rearrangement joins TRBV28 to TRBJ1-5; TRBD1 agrees at 11 bases. V shed 8 bases and J 6 bases; nucleotides not matched to a gene: 6. The CDR3 runs to 14 residues. The germline gives CDR1 MDHEN, CDR2 SYDVKM. The CDR3 is CASEGQGATQPQHF. DNA for the CDR3: TGTGCCAGCGAAGGACAGGGGGCGACTCAGCCCCAGCATTTT.

Concerning this clonotype itself: A much larger clone sits a single nucleotide away, making a read error possible. The chain combines TRBV7-8 with TRBJ2-1; D remains unclear. This CDR3 has 12 residues. Per the germline V gene, CDR1 is SGHVS and CDR2 is FQNEAQ. The CDR3 protein is CSSSFSHSEQFF. Here the CDR3 DNA reads TGTTCCAGCAGCTTTAGTCACAGTGAGCAGTTCTTC.

This clonotype occurred many times. The gene calls are TRBV19 and TRBJ2-3, with a tentative D call TRBD2 (6 bases). The length of the CDR3 is 15 residues. Germline V gene sequence: CDR1 LNHDA, CDR2 SQIVND (reference sequence). The V gene lost 3 bases and the J gene lost 2 bases, with 12 bases spanning the gap. The CDR3 protein is CASSISGLNTDTQYF. CDR3 nucleotides: TGTGCCAGTAGTATCTCGGGACTTAACACAGATACGCAGTATTTT.

On this clonotype itself: The missing conserved phenylalanine or tryptophan at the end of this CDR3 makes a read error likely. This rearrangement joins TRBV4-1 to TRBJ2-5; 11 bases agree with TRBD2. The CDR3 has 16 residues. The germline V gene has CDR1 MGHRA and CDR2 YSYEKL. J lost 2 bases, V lost 4 bases, and 6 bases had no gene match. The chain's CDR3 is CASSPIAGGPQETQYS. The CDR3 coding sequence is TGCGCCAGCAGCCCCATAGCGGGAGGGCCGCAAGAGACCCAGTACTCC.

The chain links TRBV18 to TRBJ2-2; D is possibly TRBD1 or TRBD2 (5 bases each). Trimming left V 3 bases short and J 0 bases short, with 23 bases between. Looked up from germline, CDR1 is KGHSH and CDR2 is LQKENI. There are 20 residues in the CDR3. The CDR3 loop reads CASSPRPRVHGAANTGELFF. DNA of the CDR3: TGTGCCAGCTCACCCCGACCACGGGTTCACGGGGCAGCGAACACCGGGGAGCTGTTTTTT.

This chain uses TRBV5-1 with TRBJ1-1, with D possibly matching TRBD1 (5 bases). CDR1 is SGHRS and CDR2 is YFSETQ in the germline V gene. This CDR3 is built from 12 residues. The CDR3 DNA is TGCGTGAGCAGCGTCGGGGGTACTGAAGCTTTCTTT. Its protein product is CVSSVGGTEAFF.

V gene TRBV29-1 combines with J gene TRBJ2-7; D tentatively fits TRBD1 or TRBD2 (5 bases each). The CDR3 is 16 amino acids. CDR1 and CDR2 from the germline V gene are SQVTM and ANQGSEA. The CDR3 region is CDAMASGTGTSYEQYF. The CDR3 DNA reads as TGCGACGCCATGGCATCTGGGACCGGCACTTCCTACGAGCAGTACTTC.

A remark on this clonotype: At one of its ends the junction is not consistent with the germline gene, which may arise from a read error. V and J are TRBV24-1 and TRBJ2-1; 10 bases line up with TRBD2. This CDR3 comprises 15 residues. Germline-derived CDR1 and CDR2 are KGHDR and SFDVKD. The CDR3 DNA reads TGTGTCACCGATGCAGGCAGCCTAGCGGGAGATGAGCAGTTCTTC. Encoded protein: CVTDAGSLAGDEQFF.

To note about this clonotype: The CDR3 does not end in the conserved phenylalanine or tryptophan, so this is likely a read error. The rearrangement joins TRBV5-5 to TRBJ1-1; no firm D call. Germline V gene sequence: CDR1 SGHKS, CDR2 YYEKEE (reference sequence). CDR3 length equals 15 residues. Written as DNA, the CDR3 is TGTGTCAGCAGCCATGAGGGTGAGCTGTACACTGAAGCTTTCTCT. As protein: CVSSHEGELYTEAFS.

This clonotype has just a few counts. The germline gene is not matched at one end of the junction; a read error may be the cause. The rearrangement uses TRBV4-3 and TRBJ2-7; D might be TRBD2 (6 bases). Germline CDR1 and CDR2: LGHNA and YSLEER. There are 13 residues in the CDR3. CDR3 coding DNA: TGCACCAGCAGCCAACCGGGAGAGTCCGAACAGTACTTC. Translating it yields CTSSQPGESEQYF.

Of note for this clonotype: At one of its ends the junction is not consistent with the germline gene, which may arise from a read error. The chain employs TRBV4-2 and TRBJ2-1; perhaps D is TRBD1 or TRBD2 (5 bases each). CDR1 is LGHNA and CDR2 is YNFKEQ in the germline V gene. The CDR3 is made up of 14 amino acids. In nucleotides, the CDR3 is TGTGCTAGCAGCCAAGATCGGGGCGCCGGGGAGCAGTCCTTC. It yields the protein CASSQDRGAGEQSF.

V and J are TRBV6-6 and TRBJ1-2; tentative D call: TRBD1 (5 bases). Germline values: CDR1 MNHNY, CDR2 SVGAGI (reference sequence). Trimming removed 4 bases from V and 10 bases from J, with 16 bases in between. The CDR3 contains 13 residues. The CDR3 DNA sequence: TGTGCCAGCAGTTCTACGCCCAGGGTGGACTACACCTTC. Residues: CASSSTPRVDYTF.

Regarding this clonotype: No conserved phenylalanine or tryptophan is present at the end of the CDR3, so a read error is the likely explanation. CDR3 nucleotide sequence: TGTGCCAGCAAAGTATACAGCAACACTGAAGCTTTCCTC. This gives the protein CASKVYSNTEAFL. The rearrangement links TRBV28 to TRBJ1-1; no clear D gene. Looked up from germline, CDR1 is MDHEN and CDR2 is SYDVKM. Deletions cut 7 bases from V and 2 bases from J, with 11 bases between. The CDR3 contains 13 residues.

About this clonotype: Given the absence of the conserved phenylalanine or tryptophan at the CDR3 end, a read error is likely. The DNA is left out, because the CDR3 cannot be placed on it with certainty; the CDR3 is given as TCRdb lists it. This rearrangement joins TRBV6-2 or TRBV6-3 to TRBJ2-1; the table's TRBD2 call for D was not verified on the DNA. The CDR3 spans 11 amino acids, including both terminal residues. CDR1 is MNHEY, CDR2 SVGEGT, per germline. The CDR3 protein is CASSSGNEEFL.

As for this clonotype: The CDR3 does not end in the conserved phenylalanine or tryptophan, so this is likely a read error. The rearrangement uses TRBV4-1 and TRBJ2-1, with D tentatively TRBD2 (6 bases). The CDR3 length is 15 residues. Germline values: CDR1 MGHRA, CDR2 YSYEKL. CDR3: CASSPVGGGVNDQFS. CDR3 in DNA: TGCGCCAGCAGCCCAGTTGGGGGAGGCGTCAATGATCAGTTCTCC.

The J gene is TRBJ2-1, the V gene TRBV7-3; D remains ambiguous. The CDR3 contains 16 residues. The germline V and J ends were trimmed by 9 bases and 2 bases, with 20 bases remaining between them. Germline values: CDR1 SGHTA, CDR2 FQGTGA. The CDR3 sequence: CASSRTRTRTYNEQFF. For the CDR3, the DNA is TGTGCCAGTAGTCGAACCCGGACCAGAACCTACAATGAGCAGTTCTTC.

With respect to this clonotype: As the CDR3 is not closed by the conserved phenylalanine or tryptophan, this likely results from a read error. The V gene is TRBV12-3 or TRBV12-4, the J gene TRBJ1-5; D unresolved. V gave up 3 bases and J gave up 1 base, with 7 bases separating them. This CDR3 is 14 amino acids long. The CDR3 nucleotides read TGTGCCAGCAGTTTCGAGGAGAGCAATCAGCCCCAGCATCTT. Its protein product is CASSFEESNQPQHL.

With respect to this clonotype: The junction departs from germline at one end; a sequencing error may be responsible. CDR3 DNA: TGTGTCAGCAGTTACTCCGGTGGCAATAAGCCCCAGCATTTT. This codes for CVSSYSGGNKPQHF. This chain links TRBV6-2 or TRBV6-3 with TRBJ1-5; the D is unclear. The germline CDR1 and CDR2 sequences are MNHEY and SVGEGT. The CDR3 has 14 residues.

Remarks on this clonotype: Compared with germline, one end of the junction differs, possibly owing to a read error. The rearrangement joins TRBV5-1 to TRBJ1-1; 11 bases fit TRBD1. The CDR3 contains 14 residues. Germline lookup yields CDR1 SGHRS and CDR2 YFSETQ. CDR3 sequence reads: CATSSGQGEPEASF. Written as DNA, the CDR3 is TGCGCCACCAGCTCGGGACAGGGGGAACCCGAAGCTTCCTTT.

The V and J genes are TRBV11-3 and TRBJ1-5; the D call may be TRBD1 or TRBD2 (5 bases each). The J call may be wrong; the DNA end is better matched by TRBJ2-3. The CDR3 is made up of 15 amino acids. Germline V gives CDR1 SGHNT, CDR2 YENEEA. The CDR3 DNA follows: TGTGCCAGTAGCCTAGATCTGGGGGTGGCTCAGCCCCAGTATTTT. It specifies CASSLDLGVAQPQYF.

This rearrangement joins TRBV29-1 to TRBJ2-7; no clear D gene. V was clipped by 5 bases and J by 2 bases, with 10 bases between them. Per germline, CDR1 SQVTM and CDR2 ANQGSEA. This CDR3 is built from 12 residues. The chain's CDR3 is CSVSISAYEQYF. The CDR3 coding sequence is TGCAGCGTTTCCATATCAGCCTACGAGCAGTACTTC.

As regards this clonotype: This likely comes from a read error, as the CDR3 has no conserved phenylalanine or tryptophan at its end. V usage is TRBV11-2 and J usage is TRBJ2-5, with D possibly matching TRBD2 (5 bases). The CDR3 contains 14 residues. Per the germline V gene, CDR1 is SGHAT and CDR2 is FQNNGV. The germline V and J ends were trimmed by 5 bases and 4 bases, with 14 bases remaining between them. The CDR3 DNA sequence: TGTGCCAGCAGCCAAAGCGGCTGTCGAGAGACCCAGTACTCC. It translates to CASSQSGCRETQYS.

This clonotype was seen once. Because the CDR3 is missing its conserved closing phenylalanine or tryptophan, this is likely a read error. The genes are TRBV29-1 and TRBJ2-1; D remains unclear. CDR1 is SQVTM, CDR2 ANQGSEA, per germline. Trimming cost V 4 bases and J 6 bases, with 19 bases left between them. The CDR3 is 15 residues long. Written as DNA, the CDR3 is TGCAGCGTTGTCCCACTTGTGGGATTGCGCAATGAGCAGTTCTTG. Encoded protein: CSVVPLVGLRNEQFL.

This clonotype occurred once. Lacking the conserved final phenylalanine or tryptophan, this CDR3 likely reflects a read error. The gene calls are TRBV6-6 and TRBJ2-2, with no clear D. In germline, CDR1 is MNHNY, CDR2 SVGAGI (reference sequence). The CDR3 contains 15 residues. The V and J ends lost 7 bases and 2 bases respectively, with 14 bases between them. CDR3: CASTGPAVNTGELFL. The CDR3 region has the DNA TGTGCCAGCACTGGTCCGGCGGTTAACACCGGGGAGCTGTTTTTA.

A few counts support this clonotype. At one boundary the junction diverges from the germline segment, which might be a read error. This rearrangement joins TRBV11-2 to TRBJ2-1; 7 nucleotides align to TRBD2. The CDR3 consists of 13 residues. Per germline, CDR1 SGHAT and CDR2 FQNNGV. CDR3 nucleotides: TGTGCCAGCAGCTTAGGACTAGCCGGTGATCAGCTATTC. Translated: CASSLGLAGDQLF.

On this clonotype itself: Since a much larger clone is just one base distant, this may be a read error. The genes are TRBV25-1 and TRBJ1-2; TRBD1 agrees at 12 bases. The length of the CDR3 is 13 residues. Germline CDR1 MGHDK, CDR2 SYGVNS. V lost 11 bases to trimming and J lost 6 bases; unmatched junction nucleotides: 7. This CDR3 reads CACGDRGPHGYTF. The CDR3, as DNA: TGTGCCTGCGGGGACAGGGGGCCCCATGGCTACACCTTC.

Comment on this clonotype: The germline gene is not matched at one end of the junction; a read error may be the cause. The chain is built from TRBV6-1 and TRBJ2-3; TRBD2 is a possible D gene (5 bases). CDR3 length equals 16 residues. From germline, CDR1 is MNHNS and CDR2 SASEGT. In nucleotides, the CDR3 is TGTGCCAACAGTGAAATCCCGGGATGGAGCACAGATACGCAGTATTTT. Translation gives CANSEIPGWSTDTQYF.

The V call is TRBV6-1, the J call TRBJ2-5; D is undetermined. The germline CDR1 and CDR2 sequences are MNHNS and SASEGT. The CDR3 extends over 14 amino acids. Trimming removed 6 bases from V and 1 base from J, with 12 bases in between. In DNA form, the CDR3 reads TGTGCCAGCAGGACGGCAAGAGCCCAAGAGACCCAGTACTTC. The encoded protein is CASRTARAQETQYF.